Following are 25 T cell receptor beta chains from one sample sequenced in a study of molecular identifiers for immune sequencing clone quantification. TCRdb recomputed calls from the PCR reads with MiXCR, one row per CDR3 protein. The profile shows some 580,000 distinct CDR3 sequences, roughly 23% of them singletons. Sequenced material: naive CD8+ T cells from blood, with Jurkat cell RNA spiked in. Subset given: FACS-sorted CD8+CD4-CCR7+CD45RA+ naive T cells. The receptors stem from a human donor in good health. Some libraries in this study had Jurkat cell RNA spiked in.

This sequence joins TRBV6-5 and TRBJ1-2; D is unresolved. V was clipped by 6 bases and J by 2 bases, with 10 bases between them. The CDR3 loop spans 13 amino acids. Per the germline V gene, CDR1 is MNHEY and CDR2 is SVGAGI. CDR3 amino acids: CASSPDGNYGYTF. The CDR3 nucleotides are TGTGCCAGCAGCCCGGACGGGAACTATGGCTACACCTTC.

On this clonotype: A read error may be the cause here, since a much bigger clone is one base away. The chain has TRBV28 and TRBJ2-7; 7 bases agree with TRBD2. V dropped 5 bases and J dropped 7; count of bases not matched to a gene: 5. Germline CDR1 and CDR2: MDHEN and SYDVKM. The CDR3 is made up of 12 amino acids. CDR3 amino acids: CASSMGLPEQYF. CDR3 DNA sequence: TGTGCCAGCAGTATGGGACTACCTGAGCAGTACTTC.

About this clonotype: A much larger clone lies one base from this, so it may be a read error. The chain recombines TRBV7-6 with TRBJ2-7; D is perhaps TRBD1 (5 bases). Trimming cost V 11 bases and J 2 bases, with 19 bases left between them. CDR3 size: 14 residues. CDR1 and CDR2 from the germline V gene are SGHVS and FNYEAQ. The CDR3 loop is CASTWRQTAYEQYF. As DNA, the CDR3 is TGTGCCTCCACCTGGCGACAGACAGCCTACGAGCAGTACTTC.

A word on this clonotype: A read error may be the cause here, since a much bigger clone is one base away. The chain has TRBV7-6 and TRBJ2-5; unclear D gene. The CDR3 spans 15 residues. Per the germline V gene, CDR1 is SGHVS and CDR2 is FNYEAQ. The CDR3 DNA follows: TGTGCCAACAGCTCCGCCCCGGGCCCCCAAGAGACCCAGTACTTC. Encoded protein: CANSSAPGPQETQYF.

This clonotype was recorded at least ten times. This rearrangement joins TRBV3-1 to TRBJ2-2; D is possibly TRBD2 (5 bases). V shed 4 bases and J shed 5 bases, with 8 bases lying between them. Germline lookup yields CDR1 LGHDT and CDR2 YNNKEL (reference sequence). The CDR3 sequence is 13 residues long. The CDR3 protein is CASSLDFTGELFF. In DNA form, the CDR3 reads TGTGCCAGCAGCCTGGACTTTACCGGGGAGCTGTTTTTT.

The gene calls are TRBV9 and TRBJ1-1; no firm D call. The CDR3 covers 14 residues. Deletions cut 0 bases from V and 7 bases from J, with 13 bases between. Per germline, CDR1 SGDLS and CDR2 YYNGEE. CDR3 protein: CASSVVFIMGEAFF. DNA of the CDR3: TGTGCCAGCAGCGTAGTTTTTATCATGGGTGAAGCTTTCTTT.

The rearrangement links TRBV6-2 or TRBV6-3 to TRBJ2-1; no firm D call. V was trimmed by 5 bases and J by 4 bases, leaving 9 bases between them. The germline V gene encodes CDR1 MNHEY and CDR2 SVGEGT. CDR3 length: 13 residues. The CDR3 DNA reads as TGTGCCAGCAGTGTAGGGTGGTACAATGAGCAGTTCTTC. It specifies CASSVGWYNEQFF.

This clonotype was counted between two and nine times. The chain combines TRBV19 with TRBJ2-2; no firm D call. V was cut by 6 bases and J by 3 bases, with 14 bases left in between. Per the germline V gene, CDR1 is LNHDA and CDR2 is SQIVND (reference sequence). The CDR3 is 15 amino acids. The DNA of the CDR3 is TGTGCCAGTAGGATGGCTTCCCGAGACACCGGGGAGCTGTTTTTT. This encodes CASRMASRDTGELFF.

The V and J genes are TRBV5-6 and TRBJ2-2; D gene uncertain. This CDR3 comprises 13 residues. The germline gives CDR1 SGHDT, CDR2 YYEEEE. The V gene lost 2 bases and the J gene lost 6 bases, with 8 bases spanning the gap. CDR3 in DNA: TGTGCCAGCAGCTTTTCCAACGCCGGGGAGCTGTTTTTT. Protein sequence: CASSFSNAGELFF.

The chain is built from TRBV20-1 and TRBJ2-7; D is ambiguous. CDR3 length equals 11 residues. Germline assignment: CDR1 DFQATT and CDR2 SNEGSKA (reference sequence). V lost 6 bases, J lost 5 bases, and 11 bases lay in between. CDR3 protein: CSAPESHEQYF. The CDR3 DNA follows: TGCAGTGCCCCGGAAAGCCACGAGCAGTACTTC.

This clonotype was counted at least ten times. The chain has TRBV28 and TRBJ2-7, with TRBD2 matching over 9 bases. Looked up from germline, CDR1 is MDHEN and CDR2 is SYDVKM. V lost 9 bases and J lost 4; bases outside the gene matches: 16. The CDR3 runs 16 residues. CDR3 residues: CASTVSGGPIGYEQYF. DNA for the CDR3: TGTGCCAGTACGGTGAGCGGGGGGCCGATTGGATACGAGCAGTACTTC.

The chain couples TRBV15 to TRBJ2-7; D gene uncertain. Germline lookup yields CDR1 LNHNV and CDR2 YYDKDF (reference sequence). The CDR3 runs to 15 residues. V lost 5 bases to trimming and J lost 5 bases, with 19 bases between them. The CDR3 nucleotides are TGTGCCACCAGCTCCAGGTGGGAAAGGTCTAACGAGCAGTACTTC. Translation gives CATSSRWERSNEQYF. Variable domain in full (rest from reference TRBV15 and TRBJ2-7): DAMVIQNPRYQVTQFGKPVTLSCSQTLNHNVMYWYQQKSSQAPKLLFHYYDKDFNNEADTPDNFQSRRPNTSFCFLDIRSPGLGDTAMYLCATSSRWERSNEQYFGPGTRLTVT.

J is TRBJ2-5 and V is TRBV13; 10 bases map to TRBD1. The germline gives CDR1 PRHDT, CDR2 FYEKMQ (reference sequence). The ends lost 0 bases at V and 4 bases at J; junction bases unmatched: 8. This CDR3 has 17 residues. The CDR3 protein is CASSLGLGTGDGETQYF. The CDR3 DNA follows: TGTGCCAGCAGCTTAGGCCTGGGGACAGGGGATGGAGAGACCCAGTACTTC.

With respect to this clonotype: Germline is not matched at one junction end, which may reflect a read error. V and J are TRBV4-2 and TRBJ2-1, with TRBD2 matching 7 bases. From germline, CDR1 is LGHNA and CDR2 YNFKEQ. This CDR3 has 20 amino acids. The CDR3 DNA is TGTGCCAGCAGCCAAGAAGACGGGACTACCTATAGGTATTCCTACAATGAGCAGCTCTTC. It is translated as CASSQEDGTTYRYSYNEQLF.

The chain links TRBV6-5 to TRBJ2-7, with 10 bases fitting TRBD1. The V gene end was trimmed by 6 bases and the J gene end by 4 bases; junction bases not matched to a gene: 12. Germline lookup yields CDR1 MNHEY and CDR2 SVGAGI. There are 16 residues in the CDR3. CDR3 nucleotide sequence: TGTGCCAGCAGCTACACAGCGCGGGACAGGGGTTACGAGCAGTACTTC. Amino acid sequence: CASSYTARDRGYEQYF.

This clonotype has a count of ten or more. This chain uses TRBV7-9 with TRBJ2-7; 8 bases match TRBD1. V lost 5 bases, J lost 3 bases, and 9 bases stayed unmatched. The CDR3 runs to 15 residues. Per the germline V gene, CDR1 is SEHNR and CDR2 is FQNEAQ (reference sequence). For the CDR3, the DNA is TGTGCCAGCAGCCCTACGGGACAGGCGATCTACGAGCAGTACTTC. It is translated as CASSPTGQAIYEQYF. Variable domain in full (rest from reference TRBV7-9 and TRBJ2-7): DTGVSQNPRHKITKRGQNVTFRCDPISEHNRLYWYRQTLGQGPEFLTYFQNEAQLEKSRLLSDRFSAERPKGSFSTLEIQRTEQGDSAMYLCASSPTGQAIYEQYFGPGTRLTVT.

This clonotype was found many times. The rearrangement uses TRBV7-6 and TRBJ2-7; the match to TRBD1 covers 8 bases. Losses at the gene ends were 5 bases for V and 4 bases for J; bases not matched to a gene: 10. Germline V gene lookup returns CDR1 SGHVS and CDR2 FNYEAQ. This CDR3 is 15 amino acids long. In nucleotides, the CDR3 is TGTGCCAGCAGCAGCGGACAGGGTGAGGGGTACGAGCAGTACTTC. Translated, it gives CASSSGQGEGYEQYF.

On this clonotype itself: A much more abundant neighbour one base away suggests this may be a read error. This chain connects TRBV12-3 or TRBV12-4 to TRBJ2-2; TRBD1 or TRBD2 may be the D gene (5 bases each). There are 13 residues in the CDR3. The CDR3 sequence: CASSYGGSGELVF. DNA for the CDR3: TGTGCCAGCAGTTATGGGGGTTCCGGGGAGCTGGTTTTT.

The V and J genes are TRBV3-1 and TRBJ1-2; D ambiguous. This CDR3 is 14 amino acids long. Per germline, CDR1 LGHDT and CDR2 YNNKEL (reference sequence). V lost 0 bases and J 10 bases, leaving 15 bases between the germline ends. The CDR3 DNA follows: TGTGCCAGCAGCCAAGATACTGGACGGCCTCCCTACACCTTC. Its translation is CASSQDTGRPPYTF.

The chain links TRBV13 to TRBJ2-6; D may be TRBD1 or TRBD2 (5 bases each). The length of the CDR3 is 15 residues. The ends were cut back, 10 bases at V and 15 bases at J, with 28 bases in the middle. Germline lookup yields CDR1 PRHDT and CDR2 FYEKMQ (reference sequence). The DNA for the CDR3 is TGTGCCATATCCACGATGGGTTGGGGGAAAGAAGGCCTGACTTTC. Translation: CAISTMGWGKEGLTF.

Regarding this clonotype: A much larger clone lies a single base off, so this may be a read error. The V call is TRBV9, the J call TRBJ1-1; TRBD1 might be the D (5 bases). Germline lookup yields CDR1 SGDLS and CDR2 YYNGEE. There are 14 residues in the CDR3. Trimming took off 3 bases at V and 2 bases at J, with 11 bases between the two ends. The CDR3, as DNA: TGTGCCAGCAGCGCTGGGGACTATAACACTGAAGCTTTCTTT. Translation gives CASSAGDYNTEAFF.

Comments on this clonotype: Since the CDR3 does not end with the conserved phenylalanine or tryptophan, this likely comes from a read error. No DNA is shown, since the ends of the CDR3 on it are uncertain; the CDR3 is the one TCRdb lists. This chain links TRBV6-4 with TRBJ1-5. Germline V gene data show CDR1 as MRHNA and CDR2 as SNTAGT. The CDR3 is 20 residues long, ends included. CDR3: CASSGGRGTDWAISPSILVK.

The chain carries TRBV10-3 and TRBJ1-2; 10 positions match TRBD1. This CDR3 spans 14 amino acids. Germline-derived CDR1 and CDR2 are ENHRY and SYGVKD. The ends lost 2 bases at V and 4 bases at J; junction bases unmatched: 1. CDR3 sequence: CAISERDRGYGYTF. In DNA form, the CDR3 reads TGTGCCATCAGTGAGCGGGACAGGGGCTATGGCTACACCTTC.

This clonotype came up a few times. The chain employs TRBV29-1 and TRBJ2-1; TRBD2 matches 7 bases. Germline lookup yields CDR1 SQVTM and CDR2 ANQGSEA. The CDR3 consists of 13 residues. With 4 bases clipped from V and 12 bases from J, the junction kept 12 bases outside the gene matches. CDR3: CSVGRELAPVQFF. CDR3 nucleotide sequence: TGCAGCGTTGGGCGGGAGTTGGCCCCGGTGCAGTTCTTC.

To note about this clonotype: Since a much larger clone is just one base distant, this may be a read error. This CDR3 fails to terminate in the conserved phenylalanine or tryptophan, so it likely reflects a read error. The chain is built from TRBV25-1 and TRBJ2-5, with D possibly being TRBD1 (5 bases). The ends were cut back, 2 bases at V and 5 bases at J, with 12 bases in the middle. This CDR3 contains 14 residues. Germline V lookup: CDR1 MGHDK, CDR2 SYGVNS. The DNA for the CDR3 is TGTGCCAGCAGTGAACGTAGGGGTTGGGAGACCCAGTACGTC. It translates to CASSERRGWETQYV.